This TCR beta chain was captured by sequencing in a study of T cell changes during pregnancy in multiple sclerosis. Clones were read by immunoSEQ multiplex PCR, and TCRdb kept only the in-frame ones, dropping some. This table holds some 40,000 clones, 94% found once. Germline V gene sequence: CDR1 LNHNV, CDR2 YYDKDF (reference sequence). CDR3 size: 14 residues. V was cut by 9 bases and J by 0 bases, with 12 bases left in between. The V gene is TRBV15, the J gene TRBJ1-3, with D possibly TRBD1 on 5 matching bases. This clonotype was obtained from a female donor with multiple sclerosis, enrolled in a pregnancy study. The sample in question was CD4+ T cells from peripheral blood mononuclear cells, obtained after pregnancy. DNA for the CDR3: TGTGCCACGTCTGCAGGGATCTCTGGAAACACCATATATTTT. Translated, it gives CATSAGISGNTIYF.